The 32 T cell receptor beta chains below were found in one sample sequenced in a study of a mutant IDH1 vaccine in newly diagnosed glioma (dated by TCRdb to the early 2020s). Which antigens these TCRs recognize remains unknown. Library method: the immunoSEQ multiplex PCR assay. The clones in this table, taken by TCRdb from immuneACCESS, are in-frame only. Not every clone is retained; where verified, under half of the shortfall comes from an unresolved V gene, and the cause of the rest is unknown. Across this sample there are tens of thousands of clones, with 84% seen only once. The ten largest make up about an eighth of the sample. This specimen's time point label, interpreted: week 23, last vaccination. Each vaccine dose, consisting of 300 ug of a 20-mer mutant IDH1 peptide in Montanide, was administered subcutaneously with topical imiquimod. The sequencing here drew on PBMCs, taken from a glioma patient whose treatment included an IDH1 peptide vaccine. These receptors were collected from a man in his late teens or twenties with glioma.

This clone was counted only a few times. This rearrangement joins TRBV19 to TRBJ1-1, with D possibly TRBD1 on 6 matching bases. The CDR3 is made up of 15 amino acids. Between the trimmed V and J ends, which lost 4 bases and 1 base, there was a span of 13 bases. Per the germline V gene, CDR1 is LNHDA and CDR2 is SQIVND (reference sequence). This chain's CDR3 is CASSNGGRRNTEAFF. CDR3 nucleotide sequence: TGTGCCAGTAGTAACGGGGGGCGGAGGAACACTGAAGCTTTCTTT.

The chain combines TRBV30 with TRBJ1-5; TRBD1 matches 9 bases. The CDR3 is made up of 19 amino acids. The germline CDR1 and CDR2 sequences are GTSNPN and SVGIG (reference sequence). The trim removed 2 bases at V and 3 bases at J, leaving 17 bases unmatched. In DNA form, the CDR3 reads TGTGCCTGGAGTCCACCAACGGGACAGGGAGGACGATACAATCAGCCCCAGCATTTT. Its protein product is CAWSPPTGQGGRYNQPQHF.

This clone was detected once. The chain combines TRBV10-3 with TRBJ1-1, with a weak D call TRBD1 (5 bases). The germline V gene encodes CDR1 ENHRY and CDR2 SYGVKD. The CDR3 extends over 11 amino acids. V lost 3 bases, J lost 6 bases, and 5 bases lay in between. The CDR3 bases are TGTGCCATCAGTGAAGGGGCTGAAGCTTTCTTT. Amino acids: CAISEGAEAFF.

The rearrangement links TRBV2 to TRBJ1-6, with D possibly TRBD1 on 5 matching bases. With 1 base removed from V and 1 base from J, the gap between germline ends came to 8 bases. The CDR3 loop spans 16 amino acids. Looked up from germline, CDR1 is SNHLY and CDR2 is FYNNEI. The CDR3 nucleotides are TGTGCCAGCAGTGAAGTCGGGGGATCCTATAATTCACCCCTCCACTTT. This encodes CASSEVGGSYNSPLHF.

The rearrangement joins TRBV5-4 to TRBJ2-3, with 8 bases lining up with TRBD1. V lost 1 base, J lost 3 bases, and 4 bases stayed unmatched. CDR3 length: 15 residues. Germline V CDR1 and CDR2: SGHNT, YYREEE (reference sequence). The CDR3 loop reads CASSLIQGATDTQYF. CDR3 DNA sequence: TGTGCCAGCAGCTTGATCCAGGGGGCAACAGATACGCAGTATTTT. Supplemented by reference TRBV5-4 and TRBJ2-3, the full variable domain reads ETGVTQSPTHLIKTRGQQVTLRCSSQSGHNTVSWYQQALGQGPQFIFQYYREEENGRGNFPPRFSGLQFPNYSSELNVNALELDDSALYLCASSLIQGATDTQYFGPGTRLTVL.

This chain joins TRBV30 and TRBJ2-3; 8 nucleotides line up with TRBD1. Germline lookup yields CDR1 GTSNPN and CDR2 SVGIG (reference sequence). The CDR3 contains 15 residues. The J segment lost 6 bases and the V segment lost 0 bases, leaving 8 bases of the junction unmatched. CDR3 loop: CAWSVGTGGTDTQYF. For the CDR3, the DNA is TGTGCCTGGAGTGTAGGCACAGGGGGAACGGATACGCAGTATTTT.

The genes are TRBV11-3 and TRBJ2-2, with D perhaps TRBD2 (7 bases). CDR1 SGHNT and CDR2 YENEEA come from the germline V gene. This CDR3 contains 15 residues. Between the trimmed V and J ends, which lost 5 bases and 0 bases, there was a span of 10 bases. The CDR3 sequence: CASSQGGANTGELFF. CDR3 nucleotide sequence: TGTGCCAGCAGCCAAGGGGGGGCGAACACCGGGGAGCTGTTTTTT.

The chain employs TRBV4-2 and TRBJ2-7; 11 bases match TRBD2. Germline assignment: CDR1 LGHNA and CDR2 YNFKEQ. With V trimmed by 1 base and J by 5 bases, 4 bases remained unmatched. CDR3 size: 15 residues. The DNA for the CDR3 is TGTGCCAGCAGCCAAGTAGCGGGGGGGCCCGACGAGCAGTACTTC. It encodes CASSQVAGGPDEQYF.

This clone appeared a single time. The chain joins TRBV6-6 to TRBJ1-2; 7 bases are shared with TRBD1. Germline trimming cut 5 bases from V and 0 bases from J; bases unmatched to any gene: 9. The CDR3 loop spans 16 amino acids. Looked up from germline, CDR1 is MNHNY and CDR2 is SVGAGI (reference sequence). The CDR3 nucleotides are TGTGCCAGCAGTCTAAACCCGGGACAGACTAACTATGGCTACACCTTC. The encoded protein is CASSLNPGQTNYGYTF.

Written as DNA, the CDR3 is TGTGCCAGCAGCCTCGCGGGGGGTAGCAATCAGCCCCAGCATTTT. Translated, it gives CASSLAGGSNQPQHF. The chain combines TRBV6-6 with TRBJ1-5, with D possibly TRBD1 on 5 matching bases. The CDR3 is 15 residues long. Deletions cut 6 bases from V and 0 bases from J, with 12 bases between. Looked up from germline, CDR1 is MNHNY and CDR2 is SVGAGI (reference sequence).

The chain carries TRBV2 and TRBJ1-2; no definite D call. Trimming removed 5 bases from V and 5 bases from J, with 9 bases in between. Germline values: CDR1 SNHLY, CDR2 FYNNEI. This CDR3 contains 12 residues. The CDR3 loop reads CASSPKDYGYTF. CDR3 nucleotide sequence: TGTGCCAGCAGTCCCAAGGATTATGGCTACACCTTC.

The chain has TRBV15 and TRBJ1-5, with TRBD1 matching over 11 bases. Germline V gives CDR1 LNHNV, CDR2 YYDKDF (reference sequence). Unmatched junction bases numbered 6, after V lost 5 bases and J lost 6 bases. This CDR3 has 15 amino acids. CDR3 bases: TGTGCCACCAGCCCACGGGGGACAGGGGGTCAGCCCCAGCATTTT. It codes for CATSPRGTGGQPQHF.

This clone showed up just once. CDR3 sequence: CASSSDYNEQFF. The CDR3 region has the DNA TGTGCCAGCAGTTCAGACTACAATGAGCAGTTCTTC. The V call is TRBV2, the J call TRBJ2-1, with D unresolved. Germline loops: CDR1 SNHLY, CDR2 FYNNEI. This CDR3 comprises 12 residues. Trimming cost V 5 bases and J 3 bases, with 5 bases left between them.

This clone has just one count. This chain connects TRBV29-1 to TRBJ2-1; TRBD2 matches 11 bases. This CDR3 is 18 amino acids long. Germline CDR1 SQVTM, CDR2 ANQGSEA. Trimming cost V 5 bases and J 7 bases; bases outside gene matches: 19. The CDR3 here is CSVFRLAGRVRSGNEQFF. CDR3 DNA sequence: TGCAGCGTTTTTAGACTAGCGGGACGGGTTAGAAGCGGGAATGAGCAGTTCTTC.

Of note for this clone: In the same sample, other DNA sequences code for this CDR3. V and J are TRBV28 and TRBJ1-1; maybe TRBD1 (5 bases). The CDR3 runs 12 residues. The germline V and J ends were trimmed by 6 bases and 4 bases, with 9 bases remaining between them. CDR1 MDHEN and CDR2 SYDVKM come from the germline V gene. CDR3 bases: TGTGCCAGCAGCCTGGGGACCACTGAAGCTTTCTTT. Translated, it gives CASSLGTTEAFF.

The genes are TRBV5-4 and TRBJ2-2; 8 bases agree with TRBD2. Germline CDR1 reads SGHNT; CDR2 reads YYREEE (reference sequence). V gave up 4 bases and J gave up 6 bases; unmatched junction bases: 8. The CDR3 covers 15 residues. CDR3 amino acids: CASSNNELAAGELFF. CDR3 sequence (DNA): TGTGCCAGCAGCAACAACGAACTAGCGGCCGGGGAGCTGTTTTTT. Full variable domain (remainder filled in from reference TRBV5-4 and TRBJ2-2): ETGVTQSPTHLIKTRGQQVTLRCSSQSGHNTVSWYQQALGQGPQFIFQYYREEENGRGNFPPRFSGLQFPNYSSELNVNALELDDSALYLCASSNNELAAGELFFGEGSRLTVL.

V usage is TRBV7-8 and J usage is TRBJ2-5; maybe TRBD1 (6 bases). The CDR3 consists of 12 residues. Germline CDR1 and CDR2: SGHVS and FQNEAQ. Trimming cost V 4 bases and J 3 bases, with 6 bases left between them. CDR3 nucleotide sequence: TGTGCCAGCAGCTCAGGGGAAGAGACCCAGTACTTC. This gives the protein CASSSGEETQYF.

V and J are TRBV2 and TRBJ1-2, with D possibly matching TRBD1 (5 bases). Deletions cut 0 bases from V and 6 bases from J, with 14 bases between. Germline V gives CDR1 SNHLY, CDR2 FYNNEI. The CDR3 consists of 15 residues. The CDR3 is CASSEARQGNDGYTF. DNA of the CDR3: TGTGCCAGCAGTGAAGCGCGGCAGGGTAATGATGGCTACACCTTC.

The genes are TRBV9 and TRBJ1-1; 10 positions match TRBD1. This CDR3 has 14 amino acids. The trim removed 0 bases at V and 5 bases at J, leaving 1 base unmatched. The germline V gene has CDR1 SGDLS and CDR2 YYNGEE. CDR3 residues: CASSVVGQGTEAFF. The CDR3 nucleotides are TGTGCCAGCAGCGTAGTGGGACAGGGGACTGAAGCTTTCTTT.

This clone was recorded once. The chain employs TRBV27 and TRBJ1-3, with 8 bases fitting TRBD1. The CDR3 has 16 amino acids. J lost 0 bases, V lost 6 bases, and 7 bases had no gene match. CDR1 and CDR2 from the germline V gene are MNHEY and SMNVEV (reference sequence). The CDR3 bases are TGTGCCAGCAGAAAGACAGGGGCCACCTCTGGAAACACCATATATTTT. Encoded protein: CASRKTGATSGNTIYF.

The V gene is TRBV19, the J gene TRBJ2-7; TRBD2 matches 9 bases. This CDR3 has 15 residues. Trimming cost V 5 bases and J 2 bases; bases outside gene matches: 7. Germline V CDR1 and CDR2: LNHDA, SQIVND (reference sequence). The CDR3 sequence is CASSQAGGSPYEQYF. The CDR3 DNA follows: TGTGCCAGTAGTCAAGCGGGAGGTTCCCCCTACGAGCAGTACTTC.

The genes are TRBV27 and TRBJ2-7; D ambiguous. Trimming shortened V by 6 bases and J by 0 bases, and 9 bases separated the two germline ends. The CDR3 consists of 13 residues. Germline V gene lookup returns CDR1 MNHEY and CDR2 SMNVEV (reference sequence). In DNA form, the CDR3 reads TGTGCCAGCAGAAGGCCAAACTCCTACGAGCAGTACTTC. It yields the protein CASRRPNSYEQYF.

The V call is TRBV9, the J call TRBJ2-1, with TRBD2 as a possible D gene (6 bases). Germline values: CDR1 SGDLS, CDR2 YYNGEE. Trimming pared 4 bases from V and 8 bases from J, leaving 19 bases between. The CDR3 length is 15 residues. The CDR3 DNA reads TGTGCCAGCAGCCAAGGAGGGGATACTTGGGATGAGCAGTTCTTC. Its translation is CASSQGGDTWDEQFF.

The count of this clone is one. This chain links TRBV2 with TRBJ2-7, with D perhaps matching TRBD1 or TRBD2 (5 bases each). The CDR3 is 14 residues long. Germline V gene data show CDR1 as SNHLY and CDR2 as FYNNEI. The V end was cut by 10 bases, the J end by 5 bases, with 21 bases between. CDR3 sequence (DNA): TGTGCCACCTCGAAGGGGACGGTAGAAAACGAGCAGTACTTC. Translating it yields CATSKGTVENEQYF.

The chain has TRBV29-1 and TRBJ1-3; no reliable D call. V was shortened by 1 base and J by 14 bases, with 18 bases between the two germline ends. CDR3 length: 13 amino acids. Germline values: CDR1 SQVTM, CDR2 ANQGSEA. Here the CDR3 reads CSVEGRDLQELYF. The CDR3, as DNA: TGCAGCGTTGAAGGCCGTGACCTCCAGGAATTATATTTT. Filled out from reference TRBV29-1 and TRBJ1-3, the complete variable domain reads SAVISQKPSRDICQRGTSLTIQCQVDSQVTMMFWYRQQPGQSLTLIATANQGSEATYESGFVIDKFPISRPNLTFSTLTVSNMSPEDSSIYLCSVEGRDLQELYFGEGSWLTVV.

The rearrangement uses TRBV9 and TRBJ1-1; D is unresolved. Germline CDR1 SGDLS, CDR2 YYNGEE. Deletions cut 0 bases from V and 1 base from J, with 7 bases between. There are 14 residues in the CDR3. In nucleotides, the CDR3 is TGTGCCAGCAGCGTAGAAGGGTCGAACACTGAAGCTTTCTTT. Translated, it gives CASSVEGSNTEAFF.

This sequence joins TRBV25-1 and TRBJ2-7; 8 nucleotides agree with TRBD1. The germline V gene has CDR1 MGHDK and CDR2 SYGVNS. The CDR3 length is 14 residues. The ends lost 10 bases at V and 4 bases at J; junction bases unmatched: 12. The DNA for the CDR3 is TGTGCCACCTCGCAGGGGGCGAGGGGTTACGAGCAGTACTTC. Translating it yields CATSQGARGYEQYF.

This clone appeared once. The chain employs TRBV4-2 and TRBJ2-5; weak D call: TRBD2 (5 bases). Germline CDR1 reads LGHNA; CDR2 reads YNFKEQ. This CDR3 is built from 15 residues. V dropped 0 bases and J dropped 5 bases, with 13 bases sitting between them. DNA for the CDR3: TGTGCCAGCAGCCAAGATCGACTAAGGTGGGAGACCCAGTACTTC. Translated: CASSQDRLRWETQYF.

The chain couples TRBV19 to TRBJ1-1; no definite D call. The V and J ends lost 5 bases and 4 bases respectively, with 20 bases between them. The CDR3 contains 16 residues. CDR1 is LNHDA and CDR2 is SQIVND in the germline V gene (reference sequence). CDR3 region: CASSRGRLQTGTEAFF. The CDR3 DNA is TGTGCCAGTAGTCGAGGCCGACTCCAGACCGGCACTGAAGCTTTCTTT. Complete variable domain (other parts from reference TRBV19 and TRBJ1-1): DGGITQSPKYLFRKEGQNVTLSCEQNLNHDAMYWYRQDPGQGLRLIYYSQIVNDFQKGDIAEGYSVSREKKESFPLTVTSAQKNPTAFYLCASSRGRLQTGTEAFFGQGTRLTVV.

This chain connects TRBV7-3 to TRBJ1-1; D is unresolved. Deletions cut 4 bases from V and 1 base from J, with 7 bases between. Germline V gene data show CDR1 as SGHTA and CDR2 as FQGTGA. There are 13 residues in the CDR3. CDR3 amino acids: CASSSDWNTEAFF. The CDR3 DNA reads TGTGCCAGCAGCTCGGACTGGAACACTGAAGCTTTCTTT.

The V gene is TRBV11-2, the J gene TRBJ2-4; D gene uncertain. The V gene's germline CDR1 is SGHAT and CDR2 FQNNGV. V lost 7 bases and J 1 base, leaving 11 bases between the germline ends. The CDR3 has 14 amino acids. CDR3 region: CASKKDVAKNIQYF. The CDR3, as DNA: TGTGCCAGCAAGAAAGACGTGGCCAAAAACATTCAGTACTTC.

The chain couples TRBV4-3 to TRBJ2-7; D may match TRBD1 or TRBD2 (5 bases each). The CDR3 sequence is 15 residues long. Trimming took off 1 base at V and 3 bases at J, with 13 bases between the two ends. CDR1 is LGHNA, CDR2 YSLEER, per germline. DNA for the CDR3: TGCGCCAGCAGCCAAGGAGAGGGGCCCCTCTACGAGCAGTACTTC. This encodes CASSQGEGPLYEQYF.